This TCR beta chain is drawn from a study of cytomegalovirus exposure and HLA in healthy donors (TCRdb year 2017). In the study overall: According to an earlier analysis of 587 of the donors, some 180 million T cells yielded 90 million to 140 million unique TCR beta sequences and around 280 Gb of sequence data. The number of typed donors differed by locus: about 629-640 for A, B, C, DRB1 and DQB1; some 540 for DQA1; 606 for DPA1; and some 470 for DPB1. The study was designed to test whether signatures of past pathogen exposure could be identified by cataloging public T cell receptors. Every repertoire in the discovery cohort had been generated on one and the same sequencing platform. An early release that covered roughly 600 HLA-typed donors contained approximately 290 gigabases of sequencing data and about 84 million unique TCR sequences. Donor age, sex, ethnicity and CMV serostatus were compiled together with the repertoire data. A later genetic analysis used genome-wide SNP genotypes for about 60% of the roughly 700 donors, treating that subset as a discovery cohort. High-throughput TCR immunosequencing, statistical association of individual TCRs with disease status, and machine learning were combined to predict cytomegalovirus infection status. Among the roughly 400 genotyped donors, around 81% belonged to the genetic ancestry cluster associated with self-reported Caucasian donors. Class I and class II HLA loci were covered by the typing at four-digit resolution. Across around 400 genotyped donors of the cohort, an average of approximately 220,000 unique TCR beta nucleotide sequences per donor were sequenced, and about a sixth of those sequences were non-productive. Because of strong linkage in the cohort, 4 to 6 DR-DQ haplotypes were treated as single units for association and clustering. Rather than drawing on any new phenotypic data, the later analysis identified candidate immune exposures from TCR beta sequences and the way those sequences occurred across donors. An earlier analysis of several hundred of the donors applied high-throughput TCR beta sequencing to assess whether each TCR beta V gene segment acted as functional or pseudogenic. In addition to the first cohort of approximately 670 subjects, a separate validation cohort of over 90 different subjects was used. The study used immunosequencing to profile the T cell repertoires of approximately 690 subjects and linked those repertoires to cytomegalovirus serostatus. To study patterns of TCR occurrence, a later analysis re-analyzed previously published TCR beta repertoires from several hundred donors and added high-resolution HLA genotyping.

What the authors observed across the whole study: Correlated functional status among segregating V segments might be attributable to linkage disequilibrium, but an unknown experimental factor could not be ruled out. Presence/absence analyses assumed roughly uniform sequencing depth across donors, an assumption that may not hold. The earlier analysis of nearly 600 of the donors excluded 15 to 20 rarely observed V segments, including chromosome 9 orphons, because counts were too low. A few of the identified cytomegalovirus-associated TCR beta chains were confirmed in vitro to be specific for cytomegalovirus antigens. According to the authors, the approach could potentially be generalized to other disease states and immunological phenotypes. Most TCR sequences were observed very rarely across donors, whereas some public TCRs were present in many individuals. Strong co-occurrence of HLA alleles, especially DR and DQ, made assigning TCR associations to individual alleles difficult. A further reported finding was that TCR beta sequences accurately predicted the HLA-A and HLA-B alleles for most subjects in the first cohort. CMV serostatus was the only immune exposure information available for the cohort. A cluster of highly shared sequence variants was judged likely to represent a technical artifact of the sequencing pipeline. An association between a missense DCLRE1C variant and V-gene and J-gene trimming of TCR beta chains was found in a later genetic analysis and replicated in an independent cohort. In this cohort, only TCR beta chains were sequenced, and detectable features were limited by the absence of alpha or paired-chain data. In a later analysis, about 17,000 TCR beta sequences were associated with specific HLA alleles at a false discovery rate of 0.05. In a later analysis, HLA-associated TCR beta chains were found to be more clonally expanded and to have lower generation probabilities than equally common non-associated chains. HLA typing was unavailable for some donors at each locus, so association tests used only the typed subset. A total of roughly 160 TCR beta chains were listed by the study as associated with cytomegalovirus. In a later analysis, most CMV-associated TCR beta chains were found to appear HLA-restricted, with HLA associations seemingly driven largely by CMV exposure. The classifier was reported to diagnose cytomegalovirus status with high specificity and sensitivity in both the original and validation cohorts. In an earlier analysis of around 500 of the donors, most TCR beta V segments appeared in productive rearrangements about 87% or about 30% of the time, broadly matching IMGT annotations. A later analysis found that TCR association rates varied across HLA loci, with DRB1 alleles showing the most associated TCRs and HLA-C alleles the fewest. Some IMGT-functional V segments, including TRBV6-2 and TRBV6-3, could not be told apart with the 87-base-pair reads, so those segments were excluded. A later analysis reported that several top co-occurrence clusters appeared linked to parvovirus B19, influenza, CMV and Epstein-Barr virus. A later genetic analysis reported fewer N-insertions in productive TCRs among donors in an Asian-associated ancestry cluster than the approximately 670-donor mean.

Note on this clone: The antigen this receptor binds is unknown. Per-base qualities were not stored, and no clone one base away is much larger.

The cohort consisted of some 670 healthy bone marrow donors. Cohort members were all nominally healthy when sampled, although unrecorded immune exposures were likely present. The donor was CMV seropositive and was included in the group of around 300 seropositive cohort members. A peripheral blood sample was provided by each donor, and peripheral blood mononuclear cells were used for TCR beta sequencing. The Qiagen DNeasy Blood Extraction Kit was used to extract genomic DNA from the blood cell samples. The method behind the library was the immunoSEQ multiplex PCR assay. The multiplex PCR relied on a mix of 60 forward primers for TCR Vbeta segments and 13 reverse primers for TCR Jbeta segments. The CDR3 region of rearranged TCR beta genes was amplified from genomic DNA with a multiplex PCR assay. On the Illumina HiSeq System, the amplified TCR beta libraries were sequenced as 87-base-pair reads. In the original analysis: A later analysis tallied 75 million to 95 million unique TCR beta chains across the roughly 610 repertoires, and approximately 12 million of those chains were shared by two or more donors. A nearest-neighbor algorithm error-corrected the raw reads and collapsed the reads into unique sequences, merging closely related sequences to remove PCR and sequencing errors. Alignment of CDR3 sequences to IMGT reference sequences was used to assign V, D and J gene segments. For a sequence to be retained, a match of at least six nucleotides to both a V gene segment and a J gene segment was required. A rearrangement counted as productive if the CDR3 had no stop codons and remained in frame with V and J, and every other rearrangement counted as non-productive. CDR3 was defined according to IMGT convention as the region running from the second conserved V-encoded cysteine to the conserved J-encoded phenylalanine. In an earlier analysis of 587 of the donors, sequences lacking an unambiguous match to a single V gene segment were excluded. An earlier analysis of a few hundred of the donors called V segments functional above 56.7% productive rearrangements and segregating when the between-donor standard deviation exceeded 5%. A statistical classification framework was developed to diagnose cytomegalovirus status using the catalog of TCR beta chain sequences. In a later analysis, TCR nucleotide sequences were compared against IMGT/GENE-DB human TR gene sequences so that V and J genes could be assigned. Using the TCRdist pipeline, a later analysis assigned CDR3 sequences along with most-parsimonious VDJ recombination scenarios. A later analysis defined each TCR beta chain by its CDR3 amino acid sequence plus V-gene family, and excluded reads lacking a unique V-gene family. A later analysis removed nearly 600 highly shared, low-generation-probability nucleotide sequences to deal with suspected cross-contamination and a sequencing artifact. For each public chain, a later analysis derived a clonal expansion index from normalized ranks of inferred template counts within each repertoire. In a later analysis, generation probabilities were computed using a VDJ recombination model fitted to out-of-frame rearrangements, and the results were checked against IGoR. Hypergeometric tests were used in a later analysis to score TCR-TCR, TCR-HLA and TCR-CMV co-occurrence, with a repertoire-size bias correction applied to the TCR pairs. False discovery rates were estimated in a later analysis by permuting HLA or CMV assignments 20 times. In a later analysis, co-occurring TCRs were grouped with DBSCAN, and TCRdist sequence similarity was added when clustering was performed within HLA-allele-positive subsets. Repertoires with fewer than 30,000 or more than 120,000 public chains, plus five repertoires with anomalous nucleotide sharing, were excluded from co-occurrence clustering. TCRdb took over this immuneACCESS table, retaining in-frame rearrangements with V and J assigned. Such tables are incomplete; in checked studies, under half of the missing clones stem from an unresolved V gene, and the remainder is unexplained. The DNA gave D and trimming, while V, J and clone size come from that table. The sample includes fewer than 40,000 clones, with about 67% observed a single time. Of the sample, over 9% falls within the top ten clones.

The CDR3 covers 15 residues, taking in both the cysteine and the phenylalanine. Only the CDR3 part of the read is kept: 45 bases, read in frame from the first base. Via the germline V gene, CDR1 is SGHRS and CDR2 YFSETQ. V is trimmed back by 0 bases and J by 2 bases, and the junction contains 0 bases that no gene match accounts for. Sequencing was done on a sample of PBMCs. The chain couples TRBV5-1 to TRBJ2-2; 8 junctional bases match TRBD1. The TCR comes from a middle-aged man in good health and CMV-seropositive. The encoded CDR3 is CASSLAGGNTGELFF. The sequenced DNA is TGCGCCAGCAGCTTGGCAGGGGGCAACACCGGGGAGCTGTTTTTT.